The T cell receptor beta chain described here comes from a study of T cell responses to AZD1222 COVID-19 vaccine. Measured with immunoSEQ multiplex PCR; TCRdb has only the in-frame clones, and not every one. Altogether about 95,000 clones are present, roughly 89% being singletons, with the ten largest covering roughly 4%. After removal of 4 bases from V and 1 base from J, the junction contained 0 bases not matched to a gene. Germline V gene sequence: CDR1 SNHLY, CDR2 FYNNEI. This CDR3 is built from 15 residues. This TCR came from an adult in good health. The sample was peripheral blood, taken on day 0 of AZD1222 vaccination. The chain carries TRBV2 and TRBJ2-3, with 12 bases that match TRBD2. CDR3 nucleotides: TGTGCCAGCAGTGGACTAGCGGGGGGCACAGATACGCAGTATTTT. Protein sequence: CASSGLAGGTDTQYF.